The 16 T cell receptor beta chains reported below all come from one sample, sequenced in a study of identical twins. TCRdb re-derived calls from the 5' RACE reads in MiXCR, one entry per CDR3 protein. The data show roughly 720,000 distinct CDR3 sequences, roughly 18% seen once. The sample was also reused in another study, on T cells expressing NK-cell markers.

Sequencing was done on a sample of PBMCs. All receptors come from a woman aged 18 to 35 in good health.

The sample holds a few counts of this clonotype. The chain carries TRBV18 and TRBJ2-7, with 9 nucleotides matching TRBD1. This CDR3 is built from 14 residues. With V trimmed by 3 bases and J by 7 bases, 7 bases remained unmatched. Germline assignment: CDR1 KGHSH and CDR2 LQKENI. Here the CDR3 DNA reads TGTGCCAGCTCACCGGGACAGGGAGAAAGGGAGCAGTACTTC. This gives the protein CASSPGQGEREQYF.

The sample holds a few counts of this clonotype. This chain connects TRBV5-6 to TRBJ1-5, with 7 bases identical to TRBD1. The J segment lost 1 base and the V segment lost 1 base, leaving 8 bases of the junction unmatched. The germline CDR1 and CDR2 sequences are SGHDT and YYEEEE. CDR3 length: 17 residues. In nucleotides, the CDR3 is TGTGCCAGCAGCTTGTTCATAGGGGGCAGGAGCAATCAGCCCCAGCATTTT. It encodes CASSLFIGGRSNQPQHF. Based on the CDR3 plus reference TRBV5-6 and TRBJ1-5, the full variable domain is DAGVTQSPTHLIKTRGQQVTLRCSPKSGHDTVSWYQQALGQGPQFIFQYYEEEERQRGNFPDRFSGHQFPNYSSELNVNALLLGDSALYLCASSLFIGGRSNQPQHFGDGTRLSIL.

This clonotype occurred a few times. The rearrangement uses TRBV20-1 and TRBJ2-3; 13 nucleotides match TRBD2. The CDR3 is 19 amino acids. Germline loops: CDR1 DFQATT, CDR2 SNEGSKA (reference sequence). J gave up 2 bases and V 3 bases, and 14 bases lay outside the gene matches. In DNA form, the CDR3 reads TGCAGTGCTAGCCCCTATACTAGCGGGAGGGCCCTCCACACAGATACGCAGTATTTT. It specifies CSASPYTSGRALHTDTQYF.

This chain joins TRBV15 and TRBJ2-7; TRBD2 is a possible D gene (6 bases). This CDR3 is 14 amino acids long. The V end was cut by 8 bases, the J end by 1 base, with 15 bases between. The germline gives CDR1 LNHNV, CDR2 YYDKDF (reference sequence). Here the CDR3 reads CATRAGLDSYEQYF. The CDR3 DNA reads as TGTGCCACCCGTGCGGGATTGGATTCCTACGAGCAGTACTTC.

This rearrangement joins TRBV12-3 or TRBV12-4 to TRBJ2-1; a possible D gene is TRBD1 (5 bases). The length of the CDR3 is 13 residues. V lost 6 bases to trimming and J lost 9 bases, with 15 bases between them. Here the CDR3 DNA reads TGTGCCAGCAGAATCCTAGGTAGGGGTGAGCAGTTCTTC. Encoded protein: CASRILGRGEQFF.

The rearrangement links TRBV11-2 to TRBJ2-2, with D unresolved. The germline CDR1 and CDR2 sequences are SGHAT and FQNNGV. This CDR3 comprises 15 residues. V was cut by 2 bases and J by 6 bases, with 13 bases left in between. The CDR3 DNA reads TGTGCCAGCAGCTTATACGCGCAGGTTCCCGGGGAGCTGTTTTTT. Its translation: CASSLYAQVPGELFF.

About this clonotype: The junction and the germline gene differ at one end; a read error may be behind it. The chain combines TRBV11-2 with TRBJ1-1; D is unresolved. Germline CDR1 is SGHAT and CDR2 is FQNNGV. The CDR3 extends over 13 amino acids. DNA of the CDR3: TGTGCCAGCAGATTAGCGATATACACTGAAGCTTTCTTT. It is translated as CASRLAIYTEAFF. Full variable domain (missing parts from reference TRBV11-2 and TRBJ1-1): EAGVAQSPRYKIIEKRQSVAFWCNPISGHATLYWYQQILGQGPKLLIQFQNNGVVDDSQLPKDRFSAERLKGVDSTLKIQPAKLEDSAVYLCASRLAIYTEAFFGQGTRLTVV.

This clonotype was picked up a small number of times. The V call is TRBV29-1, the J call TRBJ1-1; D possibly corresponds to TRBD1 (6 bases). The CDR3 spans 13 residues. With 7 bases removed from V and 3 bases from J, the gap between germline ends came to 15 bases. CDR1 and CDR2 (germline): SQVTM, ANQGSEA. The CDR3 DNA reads TGCAGCGCTGGAAGCGGGGGCGACACTGAAGCTTTCTTT. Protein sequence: CSAGSGGDTEAFF.

This CDR3 reads CASSLTRRVPYEQYF. As DNA, the CDR3 is TGTGCCAGCAGCTTAACGCGCAGGGTCCCCTACGAGCAGTACTTC. V gene TRBV7-6 combines with J gene TRBJ2-7; D is perhaps TRBD1 (5 bases). Germline V CDR1 and CDR2: SGHVS, FNYEAQ. Trimming removed 2 bases from V and 2 bases from J, with 13 bases in between. This CDR3 contains 15 residues.

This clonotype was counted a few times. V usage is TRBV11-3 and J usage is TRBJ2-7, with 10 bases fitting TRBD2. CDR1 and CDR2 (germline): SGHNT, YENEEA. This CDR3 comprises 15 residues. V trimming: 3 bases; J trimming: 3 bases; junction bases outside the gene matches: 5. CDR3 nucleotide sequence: TGTGCCAGCAGCTTCAGACTAGCGGGTTACTACGAGCAGTACTTC. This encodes CASSFRLAGYYEQYF.

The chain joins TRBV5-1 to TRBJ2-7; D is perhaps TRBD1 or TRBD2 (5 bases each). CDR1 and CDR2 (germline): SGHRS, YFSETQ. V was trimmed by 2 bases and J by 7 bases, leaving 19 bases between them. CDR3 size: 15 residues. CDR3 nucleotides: TGCGCCAGCAGCTTTTCTTCGGGGCCGTCGATAGAGCAGTACTTC. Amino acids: CASSFSSGPSIEQYF.

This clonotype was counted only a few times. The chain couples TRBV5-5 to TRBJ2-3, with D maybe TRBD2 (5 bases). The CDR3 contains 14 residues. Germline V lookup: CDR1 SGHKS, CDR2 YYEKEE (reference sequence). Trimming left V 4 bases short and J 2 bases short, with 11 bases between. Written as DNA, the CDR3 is TGTGCCAGCAGCCTCATAGCGAACACAGATACGCAGTATTTT. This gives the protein CASSLIANTDTQYF. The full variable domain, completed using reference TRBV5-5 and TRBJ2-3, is DAGVTQSPTHLIKTRGQQVTLRCSPISGHKSVSWYQQVLGQGPQFIFQYYEKEERGRGNFPDRFSARQFPNYSSELNVNALLLGDSALYLCASSLIANTDTQYFGPGTRLTVL.

CDR3 DNA sequence: TGTGCCAGCCGGGACAGGGTGAAGGAGCAGTACTTC. It is translated as CASRDRVKEQYF. This chain links TRBV6-5 with TRBJ2-7; the match to TRBD1 covers 9 bases. Trimming cost V 8 bases and J 7 bases; bases outside gene matches: 6. This CDR3 region has 12 residues. Germline CDR1 MNHEY, CDR2 SVGAGI.

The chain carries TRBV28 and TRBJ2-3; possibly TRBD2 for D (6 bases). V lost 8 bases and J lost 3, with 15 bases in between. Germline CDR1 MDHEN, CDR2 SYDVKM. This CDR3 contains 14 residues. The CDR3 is CASLMEGRTDTQYF. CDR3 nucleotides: TGTGCCAGCCTGATGGAGGGGCGTACAGATACGCAGTATTTT.

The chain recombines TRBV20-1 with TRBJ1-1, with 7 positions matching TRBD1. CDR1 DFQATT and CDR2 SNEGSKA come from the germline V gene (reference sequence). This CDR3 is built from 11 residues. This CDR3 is CSLDRATEAFF. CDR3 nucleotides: TGCAGCCTCGACAGGGCCACTGAAGCTTTCTTT.

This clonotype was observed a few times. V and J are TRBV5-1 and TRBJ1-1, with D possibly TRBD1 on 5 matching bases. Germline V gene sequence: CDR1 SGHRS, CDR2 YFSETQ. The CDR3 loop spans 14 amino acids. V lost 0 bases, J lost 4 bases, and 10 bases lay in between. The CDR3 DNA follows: TGCGCCAGCAGCTTGGGGGCAGGGAGCACTGAAGCTTTCTTT. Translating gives CASSLGAGSTEAFF.